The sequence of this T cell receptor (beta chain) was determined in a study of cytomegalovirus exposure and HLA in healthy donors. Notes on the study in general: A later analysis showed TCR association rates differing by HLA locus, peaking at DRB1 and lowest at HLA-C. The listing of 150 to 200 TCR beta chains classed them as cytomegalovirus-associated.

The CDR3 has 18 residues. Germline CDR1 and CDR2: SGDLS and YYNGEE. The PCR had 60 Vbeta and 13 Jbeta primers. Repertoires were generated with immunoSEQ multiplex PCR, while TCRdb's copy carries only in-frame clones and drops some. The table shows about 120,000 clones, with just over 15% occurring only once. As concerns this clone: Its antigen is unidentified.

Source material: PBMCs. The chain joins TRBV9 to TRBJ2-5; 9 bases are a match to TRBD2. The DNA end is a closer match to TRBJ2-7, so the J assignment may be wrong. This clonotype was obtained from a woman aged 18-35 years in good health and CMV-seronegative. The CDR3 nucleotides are TGTGCCAGCAGCGGCGAGGGACCAGCGGGAGGAGGATCCTACGAGCAGTACTTC. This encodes CASSGEGPAGGGSYEQYF.